Reported below is one T cell receptor beta chain. The antigen is not known. The sample belongs to a study of radiotherapy plus CTLA-4 blockade in lung cancer. Study-wide background: Disease control was present in roughly 29% of patients, and objective responses in 15% to 20%.

Data came from immunoSEQ multiplex PCR; TCRdb stores just in-frame clones and leaves some out. The sample lists about 70,000 clones, 70% to 85% occurring once. General study points: Clones of tumor-derived TCRs expanded in blood after radiotherapy plus ipilimumab. Increased serum interferon-beta after radiation also reportedly predicted response strongly.

The CDR3 runs to 15 residues. Ipilimumab-mediated CTLA-4 blockade plus focal radiation was given to patients having chemo-refractory metastatic non-small-cell lung cancer. The receptor was derived from a human donor with non-small cell lung cancer who had a complete response to radiotherapy plus ipilimumab. The sample in question was peripheral blood, obtained from a patient treated with radiotherapy plus ipilimumab. This rearrangement joins TRBV21-1 to TRBJ1-5. TRBV21-1 is shown as a pseudogene. The CDR3 DNA follows: TGTGCCAGCAGCAAAGAGGTTCGGAGGGGTCAGCCCCAGCATTTT. Residues: CASSKEVRRGQPQHF.